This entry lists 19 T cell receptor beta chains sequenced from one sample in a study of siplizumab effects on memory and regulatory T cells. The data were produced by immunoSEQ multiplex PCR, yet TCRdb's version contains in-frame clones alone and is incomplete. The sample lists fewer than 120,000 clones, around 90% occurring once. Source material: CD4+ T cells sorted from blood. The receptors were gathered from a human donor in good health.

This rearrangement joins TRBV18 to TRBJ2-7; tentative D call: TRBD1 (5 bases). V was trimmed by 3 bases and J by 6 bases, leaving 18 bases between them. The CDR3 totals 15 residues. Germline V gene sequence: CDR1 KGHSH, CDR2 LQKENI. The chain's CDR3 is CASSPNRQKGGEQYF. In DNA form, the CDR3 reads TGTGCCAGCTCACCCAATAGACAGAAAGGCGGCGAGCAGTACTTC.

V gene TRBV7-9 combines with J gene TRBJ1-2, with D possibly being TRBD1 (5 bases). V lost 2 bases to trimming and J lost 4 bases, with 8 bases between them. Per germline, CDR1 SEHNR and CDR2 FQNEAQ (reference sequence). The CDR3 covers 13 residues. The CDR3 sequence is CASSLQGPYGYTF. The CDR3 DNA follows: TGTGCCAGCAGCTTACAGGGTCCCTATGGCTACACCTTC.

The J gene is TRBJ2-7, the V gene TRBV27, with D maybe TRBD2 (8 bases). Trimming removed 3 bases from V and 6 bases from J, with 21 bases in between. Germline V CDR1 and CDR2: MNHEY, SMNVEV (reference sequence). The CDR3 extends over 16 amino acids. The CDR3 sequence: CASSFHGSGGGGEQYF. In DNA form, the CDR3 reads TGTGCCAGCAGTTTTCACGGTTCGGGAGGGGGCGGCGAGCAGTACTTC.

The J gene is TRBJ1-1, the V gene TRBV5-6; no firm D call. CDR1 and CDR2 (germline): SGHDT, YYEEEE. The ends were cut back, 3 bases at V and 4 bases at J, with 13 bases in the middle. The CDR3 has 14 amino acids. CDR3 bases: TGTGCCAGCAGCTGGCAAAGGTCCGGCACTGAAGCTTTCTTT. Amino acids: CASSWQRSGTEAFF.

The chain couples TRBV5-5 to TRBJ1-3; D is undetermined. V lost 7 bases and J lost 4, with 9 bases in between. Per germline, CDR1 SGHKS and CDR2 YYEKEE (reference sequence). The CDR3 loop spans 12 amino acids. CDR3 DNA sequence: TGTGCCAGCTGGGCAGCAGGAAACACCATATATTTT. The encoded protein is CASWAAGNTIYF.

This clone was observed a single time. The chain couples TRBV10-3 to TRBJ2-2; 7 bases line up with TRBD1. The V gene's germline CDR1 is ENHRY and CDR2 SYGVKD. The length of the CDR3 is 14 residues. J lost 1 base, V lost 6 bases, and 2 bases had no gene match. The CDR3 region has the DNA TGTGCCATCAGGCGGACAGGGAACACCGGGGAGCTGTTTTTT. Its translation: CAIRRTGNTGELFF.

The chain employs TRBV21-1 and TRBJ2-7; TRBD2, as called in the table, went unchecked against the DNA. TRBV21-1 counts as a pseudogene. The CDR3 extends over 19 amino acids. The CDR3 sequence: CAIAARMAYWSRKFYEQYF. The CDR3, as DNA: TGTGCCATCGCGGCAAGGATGGCCTATTGGTCTCGGAAATTCTACGAGCAGTACTTC.

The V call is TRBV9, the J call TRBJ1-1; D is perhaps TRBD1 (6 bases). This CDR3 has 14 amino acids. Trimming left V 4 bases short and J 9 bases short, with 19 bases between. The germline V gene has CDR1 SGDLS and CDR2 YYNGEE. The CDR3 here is CASSQVGGASKAFF. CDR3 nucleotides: TGTGCCAGCAGCCAGGTGGGGGGGGCAAGCAAAGCTTTCTTT.

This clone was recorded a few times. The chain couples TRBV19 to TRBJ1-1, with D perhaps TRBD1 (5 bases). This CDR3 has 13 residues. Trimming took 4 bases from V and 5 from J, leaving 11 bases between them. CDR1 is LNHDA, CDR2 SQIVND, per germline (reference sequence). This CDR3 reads CASSTRDRTEAFF. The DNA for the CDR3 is TGTGCCAGTAGTACCCGGGACCGTACTGAAGCTTTCTTT. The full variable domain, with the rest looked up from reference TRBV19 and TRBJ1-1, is DGGITQSPKYLFRKEGQNVTLSCEQNLNHDAMYWYRQDPGQGLRLIYYSQIVNDFQKGDIAEGYSVSREKKESFPLTVTSAQKNPTAFYLCASSTRDRTEAFFGQGTRLTVV.

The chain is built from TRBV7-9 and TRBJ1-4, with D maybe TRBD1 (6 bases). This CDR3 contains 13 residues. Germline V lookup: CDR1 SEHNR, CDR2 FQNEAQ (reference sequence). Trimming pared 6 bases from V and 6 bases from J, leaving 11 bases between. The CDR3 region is CASRQGSYEKLFF. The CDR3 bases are TGTGCCAGCAGACAGGGATCTTATGAAAAACTGTTTTTT.

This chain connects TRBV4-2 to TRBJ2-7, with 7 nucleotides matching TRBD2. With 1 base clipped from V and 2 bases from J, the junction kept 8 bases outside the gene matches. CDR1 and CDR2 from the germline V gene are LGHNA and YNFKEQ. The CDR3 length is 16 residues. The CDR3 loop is CASSQVSSGTTYEQYF. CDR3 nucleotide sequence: TGTGCCAGCAGCCAAGTTTCAAGCGGGACCACCTACGAGCAGTACTTC.

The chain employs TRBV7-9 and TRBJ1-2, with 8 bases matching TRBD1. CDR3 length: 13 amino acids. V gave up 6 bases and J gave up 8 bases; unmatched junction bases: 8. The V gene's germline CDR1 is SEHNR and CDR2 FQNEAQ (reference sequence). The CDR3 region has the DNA TGTGCCAGCAGGGGACAGGTCGAAGAAGGCTACACCTTC. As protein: CASRGQVEEGYTF. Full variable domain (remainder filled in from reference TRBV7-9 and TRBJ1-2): DTGVSQNPRHKITKRGQNVTFRCDPISEHNRLYWYRQTLGQGPEFLTYFQNEAQLEKSRLLSDRFSAERPKGSFSTLEIQRTEQGDSAMYLCASRGQVEEGYTFGSGTRLTVV.

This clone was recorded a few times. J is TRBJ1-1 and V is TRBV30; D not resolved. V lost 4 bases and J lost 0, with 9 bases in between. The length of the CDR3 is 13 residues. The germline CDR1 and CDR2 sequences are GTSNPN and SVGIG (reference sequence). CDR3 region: CAWTAFLNTEAFF. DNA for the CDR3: TGTGCCTGGACAGCTTTTCTGAACACTGAAGCTTTCTTT.

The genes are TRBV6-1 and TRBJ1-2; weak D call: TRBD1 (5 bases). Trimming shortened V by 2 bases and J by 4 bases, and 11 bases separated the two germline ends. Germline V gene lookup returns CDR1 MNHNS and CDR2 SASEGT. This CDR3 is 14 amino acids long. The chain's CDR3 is CASSEIGAGYGYTF. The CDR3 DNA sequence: TGTGCCAGCAGTGAAATAGGGGCCGGCTATGGCTACACCTTC.

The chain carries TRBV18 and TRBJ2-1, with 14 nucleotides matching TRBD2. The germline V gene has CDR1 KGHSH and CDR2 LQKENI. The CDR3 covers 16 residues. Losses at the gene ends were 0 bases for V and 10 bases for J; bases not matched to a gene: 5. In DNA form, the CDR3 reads TGTGCCAGCTCACCACCGGGACTAGCGGGAGAGTCCGAGCAGTTCTTC. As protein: CASSPPGLAGESEQFF.

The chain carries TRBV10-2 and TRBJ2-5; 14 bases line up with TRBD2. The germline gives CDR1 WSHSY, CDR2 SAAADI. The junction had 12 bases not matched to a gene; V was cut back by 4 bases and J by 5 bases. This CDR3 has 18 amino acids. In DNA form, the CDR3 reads TGCGCCAGCAGTGGACTAGCGGGGGGGACTACAACCAGGGAGACCCAGTACTTC. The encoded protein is CASSGLAGGTTTRETQYF.

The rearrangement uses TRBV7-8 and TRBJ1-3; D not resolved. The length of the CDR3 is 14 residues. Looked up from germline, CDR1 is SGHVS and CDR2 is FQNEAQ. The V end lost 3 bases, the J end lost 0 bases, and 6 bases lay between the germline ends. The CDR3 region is CASSFESSGNTIYF. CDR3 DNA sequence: TGTGCCAGCAGCTTCGAGAGCTCTGGAAACACCATATATTTT. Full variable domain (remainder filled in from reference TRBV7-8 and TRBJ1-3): GAGVSQSPRYKVAKRGQDVALRCDPISGHVSLFWYQQALGQGPEFLTYFQNEAQLDKSGLPSDRFFAERPEGSVSTLKIQRTQQEDSAVYLCASSFESSGNTIYFGEGSWLTVV.

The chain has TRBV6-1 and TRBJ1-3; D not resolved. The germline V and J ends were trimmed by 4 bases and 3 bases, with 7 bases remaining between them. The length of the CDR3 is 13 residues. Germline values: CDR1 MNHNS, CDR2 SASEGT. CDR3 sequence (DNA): TGTGCCAGCAGTGGATTAGATGGAAACACCATATATTTT. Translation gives CASSGLDGNTIYF.

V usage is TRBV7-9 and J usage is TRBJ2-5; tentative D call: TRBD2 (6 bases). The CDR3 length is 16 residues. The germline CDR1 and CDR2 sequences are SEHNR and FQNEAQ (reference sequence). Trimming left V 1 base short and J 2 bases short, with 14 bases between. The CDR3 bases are TGTGCCAGCAGCTTAGGTTCGTTGAGCGGGCAAGAGACCCAGTACTTC. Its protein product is CASSLGSLSGQETQYF.